These 8 T cell receptor beta chains were all obtained from the same sample, sequenced in a study of blood T cell repertoires in COVID-19 (dated by TCRdb to 2018 to 2020). The protocol used for the library was the immunoSEQ multiplex PCR assay. Imported from immuneACCESS, the table was reduced by TCRdb to in-frame sequences with V and J called. These copies leave out some clones; in studies compared against another copy, an unresolved V gene accounts for under half, and the cause of the remainder is not known. Within this sample are 150,000 to 200,000 clones, with 80% of them counted one time only. The ten largest clonotypes hold around 14% of the sample. The sequenced sample consisted of PBMCs or T cells enriched from blood (not recorded which). The receptors come from a man between 60 and 75 years old who had been exposed to COVID-19.

This chain links TRBV27 with TRBJ2-2; D remains unclear. Germline loops: CDR1 MNHEY, CDR2 SMNVEV (reference sequence). This CDR3 region has 14 residues. Deletions cut 7 bases from V and 0 bases from J, with 9 bases between. In nucleotides, the CDR3 is TGTGCCAGCAATCAAAACACGAACACCGGGGAGCTGTTTTTT. This gives the protein CASNQNTNTGELFF.

The V gene is TRBV5-6, the J gene TRBJ1-4; D is possibly TRBD1 (5 bases). The CDR3 runs 14 residues. With 2 bases removed from V and 8 bases from J, the gap between germline ends came to 13 bases. Germline CDR1 and CDR2: SGHDT and YYEEEE. The CDR3 spells CASSFQAGGEKLFF. In nucleotides, the CDR3 is TGTGCCAGCAGCTTCCAGGCGGGGGGAGAAAAACTGTTTTTT.

The rearrangement links TRBV30 to TRBJ1-4; D is perhaps TRBD1 (5 bases). This CDR3 spans 13 amino acids. Per the germline V gene, CDR1 is GTSNPN and CDR2 is SVGIG (reference sequence). The V end lost 4 bases, the J end lost 10 bases, and 16 bases lay between the germline ends. CDR3 region: CAWTSGLEGKLFF. The CDR3 bases are TGTGCCTGGACGTCGGGACTTGAGGGAAAACTGTTTTTT.

This chain connects TRBV7-2 to TRBJ2-7; 9 bases fit TRBD1. The germline V gene encodes CDR1 SGHTA and CDR2 FQGNSA. The J segment lost 4 bases and the V segment lost 6 bases, leaving 7 bases of the junction unmatched. The CDR3 is made up of 14 amino acids. CDR3 in amino acids: CASSPGTGQYEQYF. The CDR3 nucleotides read TGTGCCAGCAGTCCCGGGACAGGGCAGTACGAGCAGTACTTC.

V and J are TRBV9 and TRBJ2-7; D might be TRBD2 (5 bases). The CDR3 runs 12 residues. V dropped 3 bases and J dropped 6 bases, with 10 bases sitting between them. Per germline, CDR1 SGDLS and CDR2 YYNGEE. The CDR3 here is CASSGPRVEQYF. The CDR3 DNA reads as TGTGCCAGCAGCGGACCGCGGGTCGAGCAGTACTTC.

The chain links TRBV5-4 to TRBJ2-7; no clear D gene. Deletions cut 0 bases from V and 2 bases from J, with 9 bases between. The CDR3 has 14 amino acids. The germline gives CDR1 SGHNT, CDR2 YYREEE (reference sequence). In DNA form, the CDR3 reads TGTGCCAGCAGCTTGGCGCAGACACCCTACGAGCAGTACTTC. Encoded protein: CASSLAQTPYEQYF.

This chain links TRBV5-1 with TRBJ2-7; TRBD1 might be the D (6 bases). CDR1 is SGHRS and CDR2 is YFSETQ in the germline V gene. Trimming removed 2 bases from V and 2 bases from J, with 14 bases in between. The CDR3 spans 15 residues. The CDR3 reads CASSLGGSNTYEQYF. CDR3 coding DNA: TGCGCCAGCAGCTTAGGGGGTTCGAATACCTACGAGCAGTACTTC.

The V and J genes are TRBV10-3 and TRBJ2-6; weak D call: TRBD2 (5 bases). The germline gives CDR1 ENHRY, CDR2 SYGVKD. CDR3 length: 16 residues. V was clipped by 2 bases and J by 0 bases, with 8 bases between them. The CDR3 region is CAISEGLGSGANVLTF. CDR3 bases: TGTGCCATCAGTGAGGGACTCGGCTCTGGGGCCAACGTCCTGACTTTC.